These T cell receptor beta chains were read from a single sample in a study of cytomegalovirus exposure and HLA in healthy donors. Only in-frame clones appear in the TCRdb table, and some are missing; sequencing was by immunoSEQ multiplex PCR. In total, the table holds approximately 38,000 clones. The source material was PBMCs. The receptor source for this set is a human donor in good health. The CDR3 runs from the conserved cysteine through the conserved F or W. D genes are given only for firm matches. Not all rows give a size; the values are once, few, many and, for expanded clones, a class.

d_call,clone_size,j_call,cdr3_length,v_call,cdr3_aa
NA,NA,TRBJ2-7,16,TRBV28,CASREPIGSFGDEQYF
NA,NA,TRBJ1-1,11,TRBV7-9,CARSRRAEAFF
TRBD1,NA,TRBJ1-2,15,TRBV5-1,CASSPRTGDPYGYTF
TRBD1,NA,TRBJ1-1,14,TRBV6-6,CASSSITGATEAFF
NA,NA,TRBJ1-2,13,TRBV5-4,CASSSQGGYGYTF
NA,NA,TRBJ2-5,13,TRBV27,CASRRGGGETQYF
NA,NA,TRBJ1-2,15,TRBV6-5,CASSYSRPGEAGYTF
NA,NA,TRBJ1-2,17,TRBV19,CASSITSQGGRENGYTF
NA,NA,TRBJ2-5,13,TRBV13,CASSFRTAETQYF
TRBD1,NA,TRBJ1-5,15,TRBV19,CASSGTGSSNQHQHF
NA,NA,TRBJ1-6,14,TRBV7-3,CASSDGQPRSPLHF
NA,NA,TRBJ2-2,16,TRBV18,CASSPTGSLNTGELFF
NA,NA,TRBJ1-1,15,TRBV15,CATSRDGGRNTEAFF
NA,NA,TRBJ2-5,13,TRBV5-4,CASSSPGEETQYF
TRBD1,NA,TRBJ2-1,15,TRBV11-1,CASSVGTGGFNEQFF
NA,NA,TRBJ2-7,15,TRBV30,CAWSVLGGTAYEQYF
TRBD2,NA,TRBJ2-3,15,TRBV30,CAWSRLAVTTDTQYF
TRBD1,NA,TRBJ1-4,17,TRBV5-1,CASSVAGTGMGNEKLFF
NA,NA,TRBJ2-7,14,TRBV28,CASSSRTASYEQYF
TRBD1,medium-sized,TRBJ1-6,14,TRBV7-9,CASSSGTGNSPLHF
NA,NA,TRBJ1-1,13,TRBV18,CASSQQGNTEAFF
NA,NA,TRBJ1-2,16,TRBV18,CASSPGGGSNDYGYTF
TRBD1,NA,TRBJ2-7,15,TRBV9,CASSLSGTGGHEQYF
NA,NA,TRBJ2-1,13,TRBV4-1,CASSQAAAGEQFF
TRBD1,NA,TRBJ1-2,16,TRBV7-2,CASSSDGWDRGYGYTF
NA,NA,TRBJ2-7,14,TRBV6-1,CASSEYWGLYEQYF
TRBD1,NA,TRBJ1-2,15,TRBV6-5,CASRRTGEKNYGYTF
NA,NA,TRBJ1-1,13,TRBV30,CAWSDSMNTEAFF
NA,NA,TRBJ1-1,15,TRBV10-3,CAIRETGKPNTEAFF
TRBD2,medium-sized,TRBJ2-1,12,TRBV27,CASSGTSNEQFF
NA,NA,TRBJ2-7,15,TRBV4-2,CASSQEGQSSYEQYF
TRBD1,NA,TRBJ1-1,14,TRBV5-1,CASSSGQSNTEAFF
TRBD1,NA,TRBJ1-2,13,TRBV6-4,CASSARTGDGYTF